The 30 T cell receptor beta chains below come from one sample, sequenced in a study of shared clonotypes between healthy human individuals. Measured with immunoSEQ multiplex PCR; TCRdb has only the in-frame clones, and not every one. In the table there are roughly 2.2 million clones, 80% to 95% of which are singletons. Specimen: naive CD4+ T cells from PBMCs. The subset denotes: CD45RA+ positively selected. All receptors derive from a man aged 18 to 30 in good health. Some clones in this sample may be carry-over from other donors' samples.

CDR3 region: CASSSADNYNEQFF. In DNA, the CDR3 is TGTGCCAGCAGTTCCGCGGACAACTACAATGAGCAGTTCTTC. This chain joins TRBV27 and TRBJ2-1, with D maybe TRBD1 (5 bases). The CDR3 totals 14 residues. Per germline, CDR1 MNHEY and CDR2 SMNVEV (reference sequence). Trimming pared 4 bases from V and 3 bases from J, leaving 10 bases between.

Here the CDR3 DNA reads TGTGCCAGCAGAAGGCAGGGAACCTCCTACGAGCAGTACTTC. It translates to CASRRQGTSYEQYF. The V gene is TRBV27, the J gene TRBJ2-7; D might be TRBD1 (5 bases). Trimming stripped 6 bases from V and 0 bases from J, with 12 bases between. This CDR3 is 14 amino acids long. Germline-derived CDR1 and CDR2 are MNHEY and SMNVEV (reference sequence).

The chain carries TRBV9 and TRBJ2-1; 9 bases fit TRBD2. Trimming cost V 3 bases and J 6 bases; bases outside gene matches: 10. The CDR3 has 16 amino acids. The germline CDR1 and CDR2 sequences are SGDLS and YYNGEE. DNA for the CDR3: TGTGCCAGCAGCGAGACCCCGGGACTAGCCCGCAATGAGCAGTTCTTC. Residues: CASSETPGLARNEQFF.

In regard to this clone: This CDR3 is also generated by other DNA sequences in the sample. J is TRBJ1-2 and V is TRBV5-1; maybe TRBD1 (5 bases). This CDR3 has 15 amino acids. Germline CDR1 is SGHRS and CDR2 is YFSETQ. Deletions cut 2 bases from V and 0 bases from J, with 11 bases between. This chain's CDR3 is CASSLGGGPNYGYTF. The CDR3 region has the DNA TGCGCCAGCAGCTTAGGCGGGGGTCCTAACTATGGCTACACCTTC.

The V gene is TRBV7-3, the J gene TRBJ2-1; D not resolved. V lost 3 bases, J lost 0 bases, and 9 bases lay in between. This CDR3 has 15 amino acids. Germline CDR1 is SGHTA and CDR2 is FQGTGA. The CDR3 spells CASSFGGSSYNEQFF. In DNA form, the CDR3 reads TGTGCCAGCAGCTTCGGCGGTAGCTCCTACAATGAGCAGTTCTTC.

V gene TRBV29-1 combines with J gene TRBJ2-1, with 7 bases that match TRBD1. CDR3 length: 14 amino acids. V gave up 5 bases and J gave up 4 bases; unmatched junction bases: 8. CDR1 and CDR2 (germline): SQVTM, ANQGSEA. For the CDR3, the DNA is TGCAGCGTTTCGACAGTACAGGGGTACAATGAGCAGTTCTTC. As protein: CSVSTVQGYNEQFF.

The V and J genes are TRBV2 and TRBJ1-1; 10 bases match TRBD1. Trimming took 3 bases from V and 2 from J; bases not matched to a gene: 0. CDR1 is SNHLY and CDR2 is FYNNEI in the germline V gene. This CDR3 is 14 amino acids long. The CDR3 DNA follows: TGTGCCAGCAGTGAGACAGGGGGCAACACTGAAGCTTTCTTT. It translates to CASSETGGNTEAFF. The full variable domain, with the rest looked up from reference TRBV2 and TRBJ1-1, is EPEVTQTPSHQVTQMGQEVILRCVPISNHLYFYWYRQILGQKVEFLVSFYNNEISEKSEIFDDQFSVERPDGSNFTLKIRSTKLEDSAMYFCASSETGGNTEAFFGQGTRLTVV.

The chain combines TRBV7-3 with TRBJ2-2; D is ambiguous. Germline CDR1 SGHTA, CDR2 FQGTGA. CDR3 length: 15 amino acids. V was cut by 5 bases and J by 0 bases, with 10 bases left in between. The CDR3 DNA is TGTGCCAGCAGCCGACAACCCGCGAACACCGGGGAGCTGTTTTTT. Its protein is CASSRQPANTGELFF. Full variable domain (missing parts from reference TRBV7-3 and TRBJ2-2): GAGVSQTPSNKVTEKGKYVELRCDPISGHTALYWYRQSLGQGPEFLIYFQGTGAADDSGLPNDRFFAVRPEGSVSTLKIQRTERGDSAVYLCASSRQPANTGELFFGEGSRLTVL.

V is TRBV7-9 and J is TRBJ2-1; 7 bases are shared with TRBD2. CDR1 SEHNR and CDR2 FQNEAQ come from the germline V gene (reference sequence). V trimming: 5 bases; J trimming: 0 bases; junction bases outside the gene matches: 7. This CDR3 is built from 16 residues. CDR3 in amino acids: CASSTLAASSYNEQFF. In DNA form, the CDR3 reads TGTGCCAGCAGCACCCTAGCGGCTAGCTCCTACAATGAGCAGTTCTTC.

This chain joins TRBV11-2 and TRBJ1-3; no definite D call. The germline V gene has CDR1 SGHAT and CDR2 FQNNGV. The CDR3 extends over 16 amino acids. V gave up 0 bases and J gave up 1 base, with 10 bases separating them. This CDR3 reads CASSLDPGGSGNTIYF. The CDR3, as DNA: TGTGCCAGCAGCTTAGATCCAGGAGGATCTGGAAACACCATATATTTT. Supplemented by reference TRBV11-2 and TRBJ1-3, the full variable domain reads EAGVAQSPRYKIIEKRQSVAFWCNPISGHATLYWYQQILGQGPKLLIQFQNNGVVDDSQLPKDRFSAERLKGVDSTLKIQPAKLEDSAVYLCASSLDPGGSGNTIYFGEGSWLTVV.

The chain joins TRBV7-3 to TRBJ1-1, with D maybe TRBD1 (6 bases). The germline V gene encodes CDR1 SGHTA and CDR2 FQGTGA. V was trimmed by 6 bases and J by 1 base, leaving 9 bases between them. The CDR3 covers 13 residues. The CDR3 sequence: CASRRGQNTEAFF. The CDR3 nucleotides read TGTGCCAGCAGGCGGGGACAGAACACTGAAGCTTTCTTT.

The chain employs TRBV6-4 and TRBJ2-1, with D tentatively TRBD2 (6 bases). CDR3 size: 14 residues. Trimming removed 7 bases from V and 6 bases from J, with 16 bases in between. Germline lookup yields CDR1 MRHNA and CDR2 SNTAGT. The CDR3, as DNA: TGTGCCAGCATTAGGGGACTTATATTCAATGAGCAGTTCTTC. Its protein is CASIRGLIFNEQFF.

Details on this clone: This sample also contains other DNA sequences that code for the same CDR3. The V gene is TRBV7-9, the J gene TRBJ2-7; TRBD2 agrees at 10 bases. Germline CDR1 reads SEHNR; CDR2 reads FQNEAQ (reference sequence). V trimming: 4 bases; J trimming: 3 bases; junction bases outside the gene matches: 3. CDR3 size: 14 residues. CDR3 region: CASSSSSGSYEQYF. CDR3 DNA: TGTGCCAGCAGCTCATCTAGCGGGAGCTACGAGCAGTACTTC.

The rearrangement joins TRBV28 to TRBJ2-5; D not resolved. CDR1 is MDHEN and CDR2 is SYDVKM in the germline V gene. CDR3 length equals 13 residues. The V end lost 5 bases, the J end lost 0 bases, and 7 bases lay between the germline ends. Here the CDR3 DNA reads TGTGCCAGCAGTGTCGGACACCAAGAGACCCAGTACTTC. Its translation: CASSVGHQETQYF.

This clone occurred a few times. The rearrangement uses TRBV10-3 and TRBJ1-5, with unresolved D. Trimming took off 2 bases at V and 7 bases at J, with 6 bases between the two ends. Germline-derived CDR1 and CDR2 are ENHRY and SYGVKD. The CDR3 is made up of 12 amino acids. The CDR3 DNA reads TGTGCCATCAGTGAGAGTTGGCAGCCCCAGCATTTT. Amino acid sequence: CAISESWQPQHF.

The V and J genes are TRBV5-4 and TRBJ1-2; D remains unclear. In germline, CDR1 is SGHNT, CDR2 YYREEE (reference sequence). This CDR3 region has 14 residues. V lost 9 bases, J lost 0 bases, and 15 bases lay in between. Here the CDR3 reads CATLAGAANYGYTF. CDR3 nucleotide sequence: TGTGCCACCCTAGCTGGTGCGGCTAACTATGGCTACACCTTC.

The chain has TRBV7-2 and TRBJ2-1; TRBD2 matches at 8 bases. Germline assignment: CDR1 SGHTA and CDR2 FQGNSA. Losses at the gene ends were 5 bases for V and 2 bases for J; bases not matched to a gene: 8. There are 16 residues in the CDR3. In nucleotides, the CDR3 is TGTGCCAGCAGCCGTGACAGCGGGAGCCCCTACAATGAGCAGTTCTTC. Translated: CASSRDSGSPYNEQFF. Based on the CDR3 plus reference TRBV7-2 and TRBJ2-1, the full variable domain is GAGVSQSPSNKVTEKGKDVELRCDPISGHTALYWYRQSLGQGLEFLIYFQGNSAPDKSGLPSDRFSAERTGGSVSTLTIQRTQQEDSAVYLCASSRDSGSPYNEQFFGPGTRLTVL.

This rearrangement joins TRBV18 to TRBJ2-3; the D call may be TRBD1 or TRBD2 (5 bases each). The V end was cut by 1 base, the J end by 9 bases, with 8 bases between. From germline, CDR1 is KGHSH and CDR2 LQKENI. CDR3 length: 12 amino acids. The CDR3 region is CASSPLGETQYF. CDR3 nucleotides: TGTGCCAGCTCACCACTAGGGGAGACGCAGTATTTT.

CDR3 loop: CASSVGTNTNTGELFF. The CDR3, as DNA: TGTGCCAGCAGCGTAGGAACAAACACGAACACCGGGGAGCTGTTTTTT. The V call is TRBV9, the J call TRBJ2-2; unclear D gene. CDR1 is SGDLS and CDR2 is YYNGEE in the germline V gene. The CDR3 has 16 amino acids. Trimming stripped 0 bases from V and 0 bases from J, with 9 bases between.

The chain uses TRBV18 and TRBJ1-4; D not resolved. Germline CDR1 and CDR2: KGHSH and LQKENI. The length of the CDR3 is 11 residues. V lost 4 bases and J 8 bases, leaving 5 bases between the germline ends. The CDR3 loop reads CASSLEEKLFF. CDR3 DNA: TGTGCCAGCTCACTGGAGGAAAAACTGTTTTTT.

To note about this clone: Additional DNA sequences in this sample encode the identical CDR3. This sequence joins TRBV5-1 and TRBJ2-7; D is possibly TRBD1 (5 bases). The CDR3 is 13 amino acids. Trimming shortened V by 0 bases and J by 7 bases, and 11 bases separated the two germline ends. Germline CDR1 is SGHRS and CDR2 is YFSETQ. In DNA form, the CDR3 reads TGCGCCAGCAGCTTGGAGGGGAATGGAGAGCAGTACTTC. It yields the protein CASSLEGNGEQYF.

V usage is TRBV7-3 and J usage is TRBJ2-1; possibly TRBD1 for D (5 bases). This CDR3 contains 13 residues. Germline V CDR1 and CDR2: SGHTA, FQGTGA. V was trimmed by 2 bases and J by 9 bases, leaving 11 bases between them. The CDR3 region has the DNA TGTGCCAGCAGCTTACTAGGGGAAGGTGAGCAGTTCTTC. It translates to CASSLLGEGEQFF.

DNA of the CDR3: TGTGCCAGTAGTTTACGGCCGGGGAACACCGGGGAGCTGTTTTTT. Translation: CASSLRPGNTGELFF. This chain uses TRBV19 with TRBJ2-2, with unresolved D. Trimming took off 5 bases at V and 1 base at J, with 11 bases between the two ends. CDR1 is LNHDA, CDR2 SQIVND, per germline (reference sequence). The CDR3 runs to 15 residues.

V usage is TRBV15 and J usage is TRBJ2-3; 11 positions agree with TRBD2. V shed 2 bases and J 4 bases; nucleotides not matched to a gene: 8. Per germline, CDR1 LNHNV and CDR2 YYDKDF (reference sequence). This CDR3 comprises 17 residues. CDR3 bases: TGTGCCACCAGCAGAACACGTAGCGGGAGGGCGGCAGATACGCAGTATTTT. Protein: CATSRTRSGRAADTQYF. Together with reference TRBV15 and TRBJ2-3, the CDR3 gives the full variable domain: DAMVIQNPRYQVTQFGKPVTLSCSQTLNHNVMYWYQQKSSQAPKLLFHYYDKDFNNEADTPDNFQSRRPNTSFCFLDIRSPGLGDTAMYLCATSRTRSGRAADTQYFGPGTRLTVL.

This clone was seen a single time. This chain links TRBV15 with TRBJ2-3; tentatively, D is TRBD2 (6 bases). The ends were cut back, 3 bases at V and 1 base at J, with 14 bases in the middle. This CDR3 has 16 amino acids. Looked up from germline, CDR1 is LNHNV and CDR2 is YYDKDF (reference sequence). The CDR3 region has the DNA TGTGCCACCAGCAGGGACCTAACGGGGGGCACAGATACGCAGTATTTT. The encoded protein is CATSRDLTGGTDTQYF.

V and J are TRBV27 and TRBJ2-3, with D hard to call. Trimming took 3 bases from V and 2 from J, leaving 6 bases between them. CDR3 size: 13 residues. The germline V gene encodes CDR1 MNHEY and CDR2 SMNVEV (reference sequence). This CDR3 reads CASSFRATDTQYF. For the CDR3, the DNA is TGTGCCAGCAGTTTCCGTGCCACAGATACGCAGTATTTT.

Worth noting for this clone: The same CDR3 is also encoded by other DNA sequences in this sample. This rearrangement joins TRBV28 to TRBJ1-1; a weak D match, TRBD1 (5 bases). The germline V and J ends were trimmed by 2 bases and 5 bases, with 12 bases remaining between them. The CDR3 loop spans 14 amino acids. Looked up from germline, CDR1 is MDHEN and CDR2 is SYDVKM. The CDR3, as DNA: TGTGCCAGCAGTTTAGGGGGGGGATATACTGAAGCTTTCTTT. This gives the protein CASSLGGGYTEAFF.

The V and J genes are TRBV4-1 and TRBJ2-3; no clear D gene. The germline V gene has CDR1 MGHRA and CDR2 YSYEKL. Trimming shortened V by 4 bases and J by 0 bases, and 11 bases separated the two germline ends. The CDR3 is made up of 15 amino acids. In DNA form, the CDR3 reads TGCGCCAGCAGCCCCCCGTCCTCTAGCACAGATACGCAGTATTTT. It encodes CASSPPSSSTDTQYF.

The chain is built from TRBV19 and TRBJ2-1; D is tentatively TRBD1 or TRBD2 (5 bases each). Trimming pared 6 bases from V and 8 bases from J, leaving 23 bases between. CDR3 size: 16 residues. Germline V gives CDR1 LNHDA, CDR2 SQIVND (reference sequence). CDR3 DNA: TGTGCCAGTAGCCATCTGGGGGACCCCGGCGCCCATGAGCAGTTCTTC. Translating gives CASSHLGDPGAHEQFF. The full variable domain, completed using reference TRBV19 and TRBJ2-1, is DGGITQSPKYLFRKEGQNVTLSCEQNLNHDAMYWYRQDPGQGLRLIYYSQIVNDFQKGDIAEGYSVSREKKESFPLTVTSAQKNPTAFYLCASSHLGDPGAHEQFFGPGTRLTVL.

This rearrangement joins TRBV28 to TRBJ2-6, with D tentatively TRBD2 (6 bases). Trimming pared 5 bases from V and 3 bases from J, leaving 11 bases between. CDR1 is MDHEN and CDR2 is SYDVKM in the germline V gene. This CDR3 is 15 amino acids long. The CDR3 here is CASSSRGYGANVLTF. As DNA, the CDR3 is TGTGCCAGCAGTAGCCGGGGGTATGGGGCCAACGTCCTGACTTTC.